These T cell receptor beta chains were read from a single sample in a study of tissue T cells after allogeneic stem cell transplantation. Libraries were prepared by immunoSEQ multiplex PCR; TCRdb keeps only in-frame clonotypes and omits some of them. This table has about 3,600 clones, about 74% appearing once. The specimen was left colon tissue, collected at autopsy. The receptors come from an older male patient with steroid-refractory graft-versus-host disease after an allogeneic stem cell transplant. Some T cells may be supplied by the graft donor. The conserved cysteine and the conserved F or W are not part of the CDR3 here. Each record gives: V gene, clone size, CDR3 protein. Only some rows state a clone size, as once, few, many or a class for expanded clones.

>TRBV4-1|.
ASSWARDRGSNQPQH
>TRBV15|.
ATSRADGGAGTDTQY
>TRBV3-1/TRBV3-2|.
ASSQEQGANTGELF
>TRBV7-9|.
ASSSRGRRNTGELF
>TRBV18|few
ASSPGRAGDEKLF
>TRBV5-4|.
ASSLNEELF
>TRBV5-6|.
ASSSRTGRVNTEAF
>TRBV5-1|once
ASSLGTVTSTDTQY
>TRBV7-9|.
ASSPGPNSYEQY
>TRBV2|.
ASSSTWSGGTEAF